One sample yielded the 30 T cell receptor beta chains listed below, sequenced in a study of identical twins. TCRdb fed the 5' RACE reads into MiXCR, producing one record per CDR3 protein. The data contain some 300,000 distinct CDR3 sequences, over 9% of them singletons. The sample was also reused in another study, on yellow fever vaccine responses in identical twins.

The sample consisted of CD8+ T cells sorted from blood. The source of these receptors is a woman between 18 and 30 years old in good health.

The gene calls are TRBV7-6 and TRBJ2-1; D is possibly TRBD2 (5 bases). CDR3 size: 16 residues. Germline V gives CDR1 SGHVS, CDR2 FNYEAQ. Trimming stripped 5 bases from V and 1 base from J, with 15 bases between. The CDR3 DNA is TGTGCCAGCAGCCCAGAGGGCGGGTATTCCTACAATGAGCAGTTCTTC. Translating gives CASSPEGGYSYNEQFF.

About this clonotype itself: This likely comes from a read error, as the CDR3 has no conserved phenylalanine or tryptophan at its end. The chain combines TRBV15 with TRBJ2-2; D call uncertain. V shed 5 bases and J shed 6 bases, with 10 bases lying between them. In germline, CDR1 is LNHNV, CDR2 YYDKDF (reference sequence). The CDR3 sequence is 13 residues long. The CDR3 DNA follows: TGTGCCACCAGCCCCGGAGCGCCCGGGGAGCTGTTTTTA. It codes for CATSPGAPGELFL.

CDR3 nucleotide sequence: TGCAGCGTTGTGACAGGGGGATATGGCTACACCTTC. It specifies CSVVTGGYGYTF. This sequence joins TRBV29-1 and TRBJ1-2; TRBD1 matches 9 bases. Trimming took 4 bases from V and 5 from J; bases not matched to a gene: 2. This CDR3 spans 12 amino acids. The V gene's germline CDR1 is SQVTM and CDR2 ANQGSEA.

In its sample, this clonotype was seen a few times. This chain uses TRBV29-1 with TRBJ2-7, with D uncertain. The CDR3 is 12 amino acids. Trimming removed 1 base from V and 0 bases from J, with 4 bases in between. CDR1 is SQVTM and CDR2 is ANQGSEA in the germline V gene. CDR3 DNA sequence: TGCAGCGTTGAAGCAGACTCCTACGAGCAGTACTTC. Protein sequence: CSVEADSYEQYF.

V gene TRBV19 combines with J gene TRBJ2-2; no reliable D call. Trimming removed 0 bases at V and 6 bases at J, with 14 bases between. Germline V gene lookup returns CDR1 LNHDA and CDR2 SQIVND (reference sequence). The CDR3 length is 16 residues. The CDR3 DNA follows: TGTGCCAGTAGTATAGATCTACGATGGGTGGCCGGGGAGCTGTTTTTT. Encoded protein: CASSIDLRWVAGELFF.

The V and J genes are TRBV20-1 and TRBJ2-7; perhaps TRBD1 as D (5 bases). The V end was cut by 2 bases, the J end by 4 bases, with 15 bases between. Germline V gene data show CDR1 as DFQATT and CDR2 as SNEGSKA (reference sequence). The CDR3 covers 14 residues. The CDR3 loop reads CSARPQGLDYEQYV. As DNA, the CDR3 is TGCAGTGCTAGACCCCAGGGTTTGGATTACGAGCAGTACGTC.

The table lists this clonotype with a few counts. The J gene is TRBJ2-1, the V gene TRBV4-1; D is unresolved. CDR1 is MGHRA, CDR2 YSYEKL, per germline. This CDR3 comprises 12 residues. Trimming cost V 0 bases and J 9 bases, with 6 bases left between them. The CDR3: CASSQDVFEQFF. The CDR3, as DNA: TGCGCCAGCAGCCAAGATGTCTTTGAGCAGTTCTTC.

The chain carries TRBV11-3 and TRBJ2-6; 12 bases map to TRBD1. Germline CDR1 reads SGHNT; CDR2 reads YENEEA. V trimming: 1 base; J trimming: 0 bases; junction bases outside the gene matches: 13. The CDR3 extends over 22 amino acids. The CDR3 sequence is CASSLVGGQGASPTSGANVLTF. In DNA form, the CDR3 reads TGTGCCAGCAGCTTAGTCGGGGGACAGGGGGCCTCCCCTACCTCTGGGGCCAACGTCCTGACTTTC.

Ten or more counts support this clonotype. This chain's CDR3 is CATSVGRLAYNEQFF. DNA of the CDR3: TGTGCCACCAGTGTGGGTAGACTCGCCTACAATGAGCAGTTCTTC. This rearrangement joins TRBV24-1 to TRBJ2-1; D ambiguous. The germline V and J ends were trimmed by 5 bases and 2 bases, with 12 bases remaining between them. Germline CDR1 is KGHDR and CDR2 is SFDVKD. The CDR3 is 15 residues long.

V is TRBV5-6 and J is TRBJ2-7, with D possibly TRBD2 on 6 matching bases. V lost 2 bases to trimming and J lost 0 bases, with 12 bases between them. The CDR3 covers 15 residues. CDR1 and CDR2 (germline): SGHDT, YYEEEE. The CDR3 region is CASSLGLPNSYEQYF. The CDR3, as DNA: TGTGCCAGCAGCTTAGGACTACCAAACTCCTACGAGCAGTACTTC. The full variable domain, rest sourced from reference TRBV5-6 and TRBJ2-7, is DAGVTQSPTHLIKTRGQQVTLRCSPKSGHDTVSWYQQALGQGPQFIFQYYEEEERQRGNFPDRFSGHQFPNYSSELNVNALLLGDSALYLCASSLGLPNSYEQYFGPGTRLTVT.

In its sample, this clonotype was seen a few times. J is TRBJ1-2 and V is TRBV7-6; D gene uncertain. The ends were cut back, 3 bases at V and 5 bases at J, with 10 bases in the middle. CDR1 is SGHVS and CDR2 is FNYEAQ in the germline V gene. The CDR3 is made up of 13 amino acids. CDR3 nucleotide sequence: TGTGCCAGCAGCTTGCTCCCTTGGTATGGCTACACCTTC. Amino acids: CASSLLPWYGYTF.

This clonotype was counted ten times or more. V gene TRBV20-1 combines with J gene TRBJ2-1; D gene uncertain. The CDR3 extends over 10 amino acids. The V gene's germline CDR1 is DFQATT and CDR2 SNEGSKA (reference sequence). Trimming removed 4 bases at V and 5 bases at J, with 3 bases between. The CDR3 region is CSATNNEQFF. CDR3 sequence (DNA): TGCAGTGCTACGAACAATGAGCAGTTCTTC.

In its sample, this clonotype was seen many times. The rearrangement uses TRBV11-2 and TRBJ2-7; maybe TRBD2 (7 bases). The CDR3 has 14 residues. CDR1 and CDR2 (germline): SGHAT, FQNNGV. V was clipped by 1 base and J by 3 bases, with 10 bases between them. CDR3 DNA sequence: TGTGCCAGCAGCTTAGGAGGGGGGGACTACGAGCAGTACTTC. Translating it yields CASSLGGGDYEQYF.

This clonotype turned up a few times. J is TRBJ2-3 and V is TRBV9; D is uncertain. V was shortened by 0 bases and J by 3 bases, with 5 bases between the two germline ends. Looked up from germline, CDR1 is SGDLS and CDR2 is YYNGEE. This CDR3 comprises 13 residues. The CDR3 bases are TGTGCCAGCAGCGTAGTGCTTACAGATACGCAGTATTTT. Its translation: CASSVVLTDTQYF.

This clonotype was recorded many times. This sequence joins TRBV5-1 and TRBJ1-5, with D unresolved. With 1 base removed from V and 0 bases from J, the gap between germline ends came to 8 bases. Germline V gene data show CDR1 as SGHRS and CDR2 as YFSETQ. The CDR3 runs 15 residues. CDR3 protein: CASSLSGYSNQPQHF. CDR3 in DNA: TGCGCCAGCAGCTTGTCCGGGTATAGCAATCAGCCCCAGCATTTT.

The chain employs TRBV27 and TRBJ2-7, with 7 bases that match TRBD2. CDR1 and CDR2 from the germline V gene are MNHEY and SMNVEV (reference sequence). The CDR3 totals 14 residues. V was pared by 2 bases and J by 2 bases, with 3 bases of the junction left unmatched. CDR3 nucleotides: TGTGCCAGCAGTTTACACGCGGGAGCCTACGAGCAGTACTTC. Translating it yields CASSLHAGAYEQYF.

The table lists this clonotype with a few counts. V usage is TRBV9 and J usage is TRBJ1-2; TRBD1 is a possible D gene (5 bases). Germline V lookup: CDR1 SGDLS, CDR2 YYNGEE. Trimming removed 3 bases from V and 5 bases from J, with 20 bases in between. This CDR3 region has 16 residues. The CDR3 bases are TGTGCCAGCAGCGACCGCCTCGTGGGGGGTGGATATGGCTACACCTTC. Translation gives CASSDRLVGGGYGYTF.

This clonotype occurred a few times. The gene calls are TRBV11-2 and TRBJ2-5, with TRBD2 matching 8 bases. Per germline, CDR1 SGHAT and CDR2 FQNNGV. V shed 5 bases, J shed 4 bases, and the junction held 15 bases outside the gene matches. This CDR3 comprises 17 residues. The CDR3 region has the DNA TGTGCCAGCAGCCTCATCCCAGCGGGAGCGGGGTTAGAGACCCAGTACTTC. Translating it yields CASSLIPAGAGLETQYF.

V usage is TRBV5-1 and J usage is TRBJ2-2; TRBD1 aligns across 9 bases. V was pared by 4 bases and J by 6 bases, with 4 bases of the junction left unmatched. The length of the CDR3 is 14 residues. Germline V gene sequence: CDR1 SGHRS, CDR2 YFSETQ. For the CDR3, the DNA is TGCGCCAGCAGCGGACGGGACAGGGCCGGGGAGCTGTTTTTT. Its translation is CASSGRDRAGELFF.

This clonotype was counted a few times. The chain couples TRBV20-1 to TRBJ2-1; 7 bases match TRBD2. CDR1 and CDR2 (germline): DFQATT, SNEGSKA (reference sequence). The CDR3 runs to 20 residues. Trimming cost V 2 bases and J 1 base; bases outside gene matches: 20. CDR3 protein: CSARLSQSSGIPLSYNEQFF. CDR3 bases: TGCAGTGCTAGATTATCTCAGTCAAGCGGGATTCCCCTTTCCTACAATGAGCAGTTCTTC.

The rearrangement uses TRBV6-5 and TRBJ2-7; the D gene is possibly TRBD2 (5 bases). Between the trimmed V and J ends, which lost 4 bases and 5 bases, there was a span of 18 bases. The V gene's germline CDR1 is MNHEY and CDR2 SVGAGI. The CDR3 sequence is 15 residues long. The CDR3 sequence: CASSSLGRSGNEQYF. The CDR3 nucleotides read TGTGCCAGCAGTTCCCTCGGACGGTCCGGGAACGAGCAGTACTTC.

Concerning this clonotype itself: Germline is not matched at one junction end, which may reflect a read error. The chain is built from TRBV6-5 and TRBJ1-1; D gene ambiguous. Germline CDR1 reads MNHEY; CDR2 reads SVGAGI. The CDR3 runs 13 residues. The CDR3 DNA reads as TGTGCCAGCAGTTACGAGGGTTCCGCTGAAGCTTTGTTT. Its protein product is CASSYEGSAEALF.

This clonotype was seen just once. The V and J genes are TRBV5-6 and TRBJ2-1; D gene unclear. The CDR3 runs to 11 residues. Trimming pared 1 base from V and 10 bases from J, leaving 6 bases between. Germline CDR1 reads SGHDT; CDR2 reads YYEEEE. CDR3 region: CASSLYQEQFF. The CDR3 nucleotides read TGTGCCAGCAGCTTGTATCAGGAGCAGTTCTTC. Together with reference TRBV5-6 and TRBJ2-1, the CDR3 gives the full variable domain: DAGVTQSPTHLIKTRGQQVTLRCSPKSGHDTVSWYQQALGQGPQFIFQYYEEEERQRGNFPDRFSGHQFPNYSSELNVNALLLGDSALYLCASSLYQEQFFGPGTRLTVL.

The chain links TRBV28 to TRBJ2-7; 8 bases agree with TRBD2. Germline V lookup: CDR1 MDHEN, CDR2 SYDVKM. The CDR3 runs 15 residues. The ends lost 5 bases at V and 3 bases at J; junction bases unmatched: 9. CDR3 residues: CASSPTSGEFYEQYV. CDR3 DNA sequence: TGTGCCAGCAGTCCAACTAGCGGAGAATTCTACGAGCAGTACGTC.

This clonotype was seen a handful of times. The chain joins TRBV12-3 or TRBV12-4 to TRBJ2-7; 7 nucleotides match TRBD1. The ends lost 8 bases at V and 2 bases at J; junction bases unmatched: 9. This CDR3 is built from 14 residues. The CDR3 is CASAKQGSAYEQYF. CDR3 bases: TGTGCCAGCGCCAAACAGGGGTCGGCCTACGAGCAGTACTTC.

This clonotype was seen only a few times. The genes are TRBV9 and TRBJ1-1; 8 nucleotides match TRBD1. The germline gives CDR1 SGDLS, CDR2 YYNGEE. V dropped 3 bases and J dropped 5; count of bases not matched to a gene: 9. The CDR3 has 15 residues. The CDR3 DNA reads TGTGCCAGCAGCGACAGGACAGGGCAGGAGACTGAAGCTTTCTTT. Protein product: CASSDRTGQETEAFF.

The gene calls are TRBV7-9 and TRBJ2-1, with 10 bases identical to TRBD2. This CDR3 region has 16 residues. The germline V gene encodes CDR1 SEHNR and CDR2 FQNEAQ (reference sequence). After removal of 6 bases from V and 9 bases from J, the junction contained 14 bases not matched to a gene. CDR3 bases: TGTGCCAGCAGGGCTCCGGGACTAGCGATGTCCCCTGAGCAGTTCTTC. Amino acid sequence: CASRAPGLAMSPEQFF.

The V and J genes are TRBV24-1 and TRBJ2-2; D uncertain. V was clipped by 3 bases and J by 4 bases, with 17 bases between them. The CDR3 covers 17 residues. Per germline, CDR1 KGHDR and CDR2 SFDVKD. The CDR3 bases are TGTGCCACCAGTGATCCCTCCCAAACCCCCGGCACCGGGGAGCTGTTTTTT. Its protein product is CATSDPSQTPGTGELFF.

This clonotype has only a few counts. V is TRBV28 and J is TRBJ2-2; D ambiguous. The CDR3 loop spans 13 amino acids. Per the germline V gene, CDR1 is MDHEN and CDR2 is SYDVKM. V gave up 7 bases and J gave up 2 bases, with 8 bases separating them. The CDR3 loop reads CASTLGNTGELFF. The CDR3 DNA follows: TGTGCCAGCACCCTGGGCAACACCGGGGAGCTGTTTTTT.

This clonotype was seen a handful of times. This rearrangement joins TRBV7-9 to TRBJ1-5, with 8 bases matching TRBD1. With 5 bases clipped from V and 5 bases from J, the junction kept 8 bases outside the gene matches. Germline CDR1 reads SEHNR; CDR2 reads FQNEAQ (reference sequence). The CDR3 consists of 15 residues. DNA of the CDR3: TGTGCCAGCAGCCCAGACAGGGGCGACGATCAGCCCCAGCATTTT. Translated: CASSPDRGDDQPQHF.